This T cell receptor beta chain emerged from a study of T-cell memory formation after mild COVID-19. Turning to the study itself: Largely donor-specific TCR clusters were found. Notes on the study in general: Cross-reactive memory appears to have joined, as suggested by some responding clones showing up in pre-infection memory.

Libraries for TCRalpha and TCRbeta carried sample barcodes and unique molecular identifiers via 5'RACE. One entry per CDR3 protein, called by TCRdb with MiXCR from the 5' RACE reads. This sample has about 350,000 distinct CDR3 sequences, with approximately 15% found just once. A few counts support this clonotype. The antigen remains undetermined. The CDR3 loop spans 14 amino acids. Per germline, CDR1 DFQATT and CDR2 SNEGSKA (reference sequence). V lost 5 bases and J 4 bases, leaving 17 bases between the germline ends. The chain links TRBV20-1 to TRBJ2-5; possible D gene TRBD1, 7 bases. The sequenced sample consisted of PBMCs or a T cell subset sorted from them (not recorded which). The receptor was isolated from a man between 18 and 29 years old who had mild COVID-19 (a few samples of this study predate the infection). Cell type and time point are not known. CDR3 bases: TGCAGTGCTCCTATGACAGGGAGGCCAGAGACCCAGTACTTC. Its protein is CSAPMTGRPETQYF.